A selection of T cell receptor beta chains follows, all from one sample in a study of Graves' ophthalmopathy and Graves' hyperthyroidism. TCRdb re-called the multiplex PCR reads with MiXCR, one entry per CDR3 protein. The sample has approximately 700,000 distinct CDR3 sequences, 40% seen once. The sample was peripheral blood. Every receptor here comes from an adult man with Graves' ophthalmopathy. Both conserved end residues are part of each CDR3. A D gene is named only where the DNA matches it firmly. The size entry is marked missing in some rows and otherwise reads once, few, many or a size class.

clone_size: NA
j_call: TRBJ1-2
d_call: TRBD1
v_call: TRBV25-1
cdr3_nt: TGTGCCATCAAGGGACAGGCTGCTTATGGCTACACCTTC
cdr3_aa: CAIKGQAAYGYTF

clone_size: NA
j_call: TRBJ2-5
d_call: TRBD2
v_call: TRBV2
cdr3_nt: TGTGCCAGCAGCGTGGGGGGGACGGATCAAGAGACCCAGTACTTC
cdr3_aa: CASSVGGTDQETQYF

clone_size: NA
j_call: TRBJ2-3
d_call: NA
v_call: TRBV5-6
cdr3_nt: TGTGCCAGCAGCTTTCTGGTAGGAGATACGCAGTATTTT
cdr3_aa: CASSFLVGDTQYF

clone_size: many
j_call: TRBJ1-1
d_call: NA
v_call: TRBV7-8
cdr3_nt: TGTGCCAGCAGCAAACAGGGTGGCACTGAAGCTTTCTTT
cdr3_aa: CASSKQGGTEAFF

clone_size: NA
j_call: TRBJ1-6
d_call: NA
v_call: TRBV10-3
cdr3_nt: TGTGCCAGCTGGAGGACAGCCTTAGATAATTCACCCCTCCACTTT
cdr3_aa: CASWRTALDNSPLHF

clone_size: NA
j_call: TRBJ1-4
d_call: TRBD1
v_call: TRBV4-3
cdr3_nt: TGCGCCAGCAGCCAAGGGGGACAGATTAATGAAAAACTGTTTTTT
cdr3_aa: CASSQGGQINEKLFF

clone_size: few
j_call: TRBJ2-7
d_call: NA
v_call: TRBV11-2
cdr3_nt: TGTGCCAGCAGCTCCAGGGGGGTCTACGAGCAGTACTTC
cdr3_aa: CASSSRGVYEQYF

clone_size: NA
j_call: TRBJ1-4
d_call: NA
v_call: TRBV2
cdr3_nt: TGTGCCAGCTCATCCCAGGGAGTGGATGAAAAACTGTTTTTT
cdr3_aa: CASSSQGVDEKLFF

clone_size: few
j_call: TRBJ2-5
d_call: TRBD2
v_call: TRBV20-1
cdr3_nt: TGCAGTGCTCCGGGGGGGCCGGGGACCCAGTACTTC
cdr3_aa: CSAPGGPGTQYF

clone_size: NA
j_call: TRBJ2-2
d_call: TRBD1
v_call: TRBV9
cdr3_nt: TGTGCCAGCAGCCGGACAGGGGGCGAAAGAGCCGGGGTGCTGTTTTTT
cdr3_aa: CASSRTGGERAGVLFF

clone_size: many
j_call: TRBJ2-7
d_call: NA
v_call: TRBV7-2
cdr3_nt: TGTGCCAGCAGCAAACAAGTTAGTTTCGACGAGCAGTACTTC
cdr3_aa: CASSKQVSFDEQYF

clone_size: many
j_call: TRBJ2-7
d_call: NA
v_call: TRBV7-2
cdr3_nt: TGTGCCAGCAGCTTCGATGGACTGGCGACCTACGAGCAGTACTTC
cdr3_aa: CASSFDGLATYEQYF

clone_size: NA
j_call: TRBJ2-7
d_call: NA
v_call: TRBV25-1
cdr3_nt: TGTGCCAGCAACAGGGGACTCGCCTACGAGCAGTACTTC
cdr3_aa: CASNRGLAYEQYF

clone_size: few
j_call: TRBJ2-2
d_call: NA
v_call: TRBV7-9
cdr3_nt: TGTGCCAGCAGCATTCGGGGCACCGGGGAGCTGTTTTTT
cdr3_aa: CASSIRGTGELFF

clone_size: NA
j_call: TRBJ2-5
d_call: TRBD2
v_call: TRBV7-9
cdr3_nt: TGTGCCAGCTCACCAGTTTTCCTAGCGGGTGTCCAAGAGACCCAGTACTTC
cdr3_aa: CASSPVFLAGVQETQYF

clone_size: NA
j_call: TRBJ1-4
d_call: NA
v_call: TRBV15
cdr3_nt: TGTGCCACCAGCAGAGAGGGGGAAAAACTGTTTTTT
cdr3_aa: CATSREGEKLFF

clone_size: few
j_call: TRBJ1-5
d_call: NA
v_call: TRBV7-2
cdr3_nt: TGTGCCAGCAGCTTATCTCCAGGGAACAACCAGCCCCAGCATTTT
cdr3_aa: CASSLSPGNNQPQHF

clone_size: NA
j_call: TRBJ2-6
d_call: NA
v_call: TRBV11-2
cdr3_nt: TGTGCCAGCAGCGTTGAGTTGTGGCGTAACTCTGGGGCCAACGTCCTGACTTTC
cdr3_aa: CASSVELWRNSGANVLTF

clone_size: NA
j_call: TRBJ2-5
d_call: NA
v_call: TRBV14
cdr3_nt: TGTGCCACCCCGCCAGACACCATAGATATCGGGACCCAGTACTTC
cdr3_aa: CATPPDTIDIGTQYF

clone_size: few
j_call: TRBJ1-2
d_call: TRBD1
v_call: TRBV20-1
cdr3_nt: TGCAGTGCTAGAGATGGTATAGGGGGCGCGTTCGGCTACACCTTC
cdr3_aa: CSARDGIGGAFGYTF

clone_size: NA
j_call: TRBJ2-7
d_call: TRBD1
v_call: TRBV7-9
cdr3_nt: TGTGCCAGCAGCTCATTGGGACAGGGGTTTCGGGAGCAGTACTTC
cdr3_aa: CASSSLGQGFREQYF

clone_size: NA
j_call: TRBJ2-5
d_call: NA
v_call: TRBV9
cdr3_nt: TGTGCCACCATCACGGCCAGTTGGGGGGCCCAGTACTTC
cdr3_aa: CATITASWGAQYF

clone_size: few
j_call: TRBJ2-2
d_call: NA
v_call: TRBV9
cdr3_nt: TGTGCCAGCAACAGAGGCAGGGAGGACACCGGGGAGCTGTTTTTT
cdr3_aa: CASNRGREDTGELFF

clone_size: many
j_call: TRBJ1-1
d_call: NA
v_call: TRBV20-1
cdr3_nt: TGCAGTGCTAGTGAGGGCGGGAACACTGAAGCTTTCTTT
cdr3_aa: CSASEGGNTEAFF

clone_size: NA
j_call: TRBJ2-7
d_call: TRBD1
v_call: TRBV7-8
cdr3_nt: TGTGCCAGCAGCCCTTTTCAGGGGGTAAAAGGCTACGAGCAGTACTTC
cdr3_aa: CASSPFQGVKGYEQYF

clone_size: many
j_call: TRBJ1-6
d_call: NA
v_call: TRBV5-8
cdr3_nt: TGTGCCAGCAGCTCGGACGTGAATTCACCCCTCCACTTT
cdr3_aa: CASSSDVNSPLHF